Following are 30 T cell receptor beta chains from one sample sequenced in a study of blood T cell repertoires in COVID-19 (dated by TCRdb to about 2020). To prepare the library, the immunoSEQ multiplex PCR assay was applied. Drawn from immuneACCESS, this table holds only the in-frame rearrangements with V and J called that TCRdb kept. Clones are partly lost; checked studies trace under half to an unresolved V gene and leave the rest unexplained. This sample has about 240,000 clones in its table, and 75% to 90% of those were observed once. In total, the top ten clones hold approximately 13% of the sample. Sequencing was done on a sample of peripheral blood. Receptors originate from a woman between 55 and 75 years old with active or convalescent COVID-19.

This clone was found a few times. The chain is built from TRBV9 and TRBJ1-2, with 10 nucleotides matching TRBD1. The J segment lost 3 bases and the V segment lost 4 bases, leaving 6 bases of the junction unmatched. There are 15 residues in the CDR3. The germline V gene encodes CDR1 SGDLS and CDR2 YYNGEE. The CDR3 bases are TGTGCCAGCAGCCTCGGGGACAGGGGTCACTATGGCTACACCTTC. It is translated as CASSLGDRGHYGYTF.

The chain is built from TRBV11-3 and TRBJ2-7; TRBD2 agrees at 9 bases. The CDR3 has 16 amino acids. Germline lookup yields CDR1 SGHNT and CDR2 YENEEA. Trimming cost V 4 bases and J 4 bases; bases outside gene matches: 11. CDR3 sequence: CASSSRPRLAAYEQYF. The CDR3, as DNA: TGTGCCAGCAGCTCCCGACCCCGACTAGCGGCTTACGAGCAGTACTTC. Full variable domain (outside the CDR3, taken from reference TRBV11-3 and TRBJ2-7): EAGVVQSPRYKIIEKKQPVAFWCNPISGHNTLYWYLQNLGQGPELLIRYENEEAVDDSQLPKDRFSAERLKGVDSTLKIQPAELGDSAVYLCASSSRPRLAAYEQYFGPGTRLTVT.

This clone is a singleton in its sample. The J gene is TRBJ2-5, the V gene TRBV7-9, with TRBD2 matching over 12 bases. The CDR3 has 18 amino acids. The V segment lost 1 base and the J segment 0 bases; nucleotides outside the gene matches: 6. Germline loops: CDR1 SEHNR, CDR2 FQNEAQ (reference sequence). CDR3 loop: CASSLGAASGGDQETQYF. DNA for the CDR3: TGTGCCAGCAGCTTAGGGGCTGCTAGCGGGGGGGACCAAGAGACCCAGTACTTC.

The chain combines TRBV5-8 with TRBJ1-5; 7 bases align to TRBD1. The CDR3 has 15 residues. J gave up 2 bases and V 6 bases, and 8 bases lay outside the gene matches. Germline loops: CDR1 SGHTS, CDR2 YDEGEE. Here the CDR3 reads CASTKTGRGNQPQHF. Written as DNA, the CDR3 is TGTGCCAGCACCAAGACAGGGCGAGGCAATCAGCCCCAGCATTTT.

The rearrangement links TRBV6-6 to TRBJ2-1, with 8 bases that match TRBD1. The V gene's germline CDR1 is MNHNY and CDR2 SVGAGI (reference sequence). The CDR3 sequence is 16 residues long. Trimming cost V 2 bases and J 7 bases; bases outside gene matches: 10. This chain's CDR3 is CASSYLGGQDPNEQFF. The CDR3, as DNA: TGTGCCAGCAGTTACCTGGGGGGACAGGACCCTAATGAGCAGTTCTTC.

This chain connects TRBV3-1 (or the pseudogene TRBV3-2) to TRBJ1-2, with D uncertain. Germline V CDR1 and CDR2: LGHDT, YNNKEL (reference sequence). The CDR3 consists of 14 residues. V was clipped by 1 base and J by 0 bases, with 6 bases between them. The CDR3: CASSQGLANYGYTF. In DNA, the CDR3 is TGTGCCAGCAGCCAAGGGTTAGCTAACTATGGCTACACCTTC.

This chain uses TRBV6-1 with TRBJ1-1; weak D call: TRBD1 (5 bases). This CDR3 contains 12 residues. Per the germline V gene, CDR1 is MNHNS and CDR2 is SASEGT. Trimming cost V 1 base and J 11 bases, with 11 bases left between them. This CDR3 reads CASSEVGGGAFF. The CDR3 nucleotides read TGTGCCAGCAGTGAAGTTGGTGGGGGGGCTTTCTTT.

V usage is TRBV6-5 and J usage is TRBJ2-7; 8 nucleotides match TRBD1. Germline CDR1 MNHEY, CDR2 SVGAGI. J was trimmed by 3 bases and V by 5 bases; bases with no gene match: 9. The CDR3 loop spans 15 amino acids. CDR3 in amino acids: CASSPTIGQGYEQYF. The CDR3 nucleotides are TGTGCCAGCAGTCCTACTATTGGACAGGGCTACGAGCAGTACTTC.

The chain recombines TRBV5-1 with TRBJ2-2; tentatively, D is TRBD1 (5 bases). Germline CDR1 and CDR2: SGHRS and YFSETQ. This CDR3 is built from 16 residues. Trimming cost V 5 bases and J 6 bases, with 20 bases left between them. CDR3 DNA: TGCGCCAGCAGTTCAAACCGCAGGGTGAGCCCCGGGGAGCTGTTTTTT. Protein: CASSSNRRVSPGELFF.

This clone occurred a few times. This rearrangement joins TRBV5-1 to TRBJ1-6, with 7 bases matching TRBD1. J gave up 10 bases and V 0 bases, and 13 bases lay outside the gene matches. CDR3 length: 17 amino acids. Germline CDR1 is SGHRS and CDR2 is YFSETQ. The CDR3, as DNA: TGCGCCAGCAGCTTGGTCCCCAGGGGGACCCTAGGGTCACCCCTCCACTTT. Amino acids: CASSLVPRGTLGSPLHF.

Here the CDR3 DNA reads TGTGCCAGCAGTAGTATGTCGGGCAATCAGCCCCAGCATTTT. It specifies CASSSMSGNQPQHF. This sequence joins TRBV6-5 and TRBJ1-5; no clear D. V was cut by 5 bases and J by 2 bases, with 10 bases left in between. Germline-derived CDR1 and CDR2 are MNHEY and SVGAGI. The CDR3 is made up of 14 amino acids.

This chain connects TRBV5-1 to TRBJ1-2; 9 bases agree with TRBD1. The CDR3 is 14 residues long. From germline, CDR1 is SGHRS and CDR2 YFSETQ. The V gene end was trimmed by 0 bases and the J gene end by 10 bases; junction bases not matched to a gene: 7. CDR3 sequence: CASSLAPDRGDYTF. As DNA, the CDR3 is TGCGCCAGCAGCTTGGCCCCGGACAGGGGAGACTACACCTTC.

The V gene is TRBV29-1, the J gene TRBJ1-2; D may be TRBD1 (6 bases). Trimming cost V 5 bases and J 3 bases, with 13 bases left between them. The CDR3 has 13 amino acids. The germline CDR1 and CDR2 sequences are SQVTM and ANQGSEA. The CDR3 region has the DNA TGCAGCGTTTCAGAGGGGGAATACTATGGCTACACCTTC. This translates into CSVSEGEYYGYTF.

This chain links TRBV19 with TRBJ1-2; the match to TRBD1 covers 10 bases. The CDR3 covers 14 residues. Germline V gene sequence: CDR1 LNHDA, CDR2 SQIVND (reference sequence). V was clipped by 6 bases and J by 2 bases; unmatched bases: 3. DNA for the CDR3: TGTGCCAGTAGACCGGGACAGGGGAACTATGGCTACACCTTC. Its protein is CASRPGQGNYGYTF.

The gene calls are TRBV14 and TRBJ2-7; TRBD1 aligns across 10 bases. V gave up 2 bases and J gave up 7 bases; unmatched junction bases: 8. The germline gives CDR1 SGHDN, CDR2 FVKESK. CDR3 length: 15 amino acids. In DNA form, the CDR3 reads TGTGCCAGCAGCCAACCCGGGACAGGGGCGTCTGAGCAGTACTTC. Its protein product is CASSQPGTGASEQYF.

V gene TRBV2 combines with J gene TRBJ2-2, with 11 bases that match TRBD2. V shed 3 bases and J 0 bases; nucleotides not matched to a gene: 9. The CDR3 runs 19 residues. The germline V gene encodes CDR1 SNHLY and CDR2 FYNNEI. The CDR3, as DNA: TGTGCCAGCAGTGACGGGCTGGGTAGCGGGGGGGCGAACACCGGGGAGCTGTTTTTT. It specifies CASSDGLGSGGANTGELFF.

The rearrangement joins TRBV3-1 (or the pseudogene TRBV3-2) to TRBJ1-6; a weak D match, TRBD1 (6 bases). The CDR3 totals 17 residues. Trimming took 5 bases from V and 9 from J, leaving 23 bases between them. The V gene's germline CDR1 is LGHDT and CDR2 YNNKEL (reference sequence). Here the CDR3 DNA reads TGTGCCAGCAGCTCCGGGACAACTAAGTTGTCGGGTTCACCCCTCCACTTT. Its protein is CASSSGTTKLSGSPLHF.

The chain combines TRBV11-2 with TRBJ2-1, with D perhaps TRBD2 (5 bases). CDR3 length: 11 amino acids. From germline, CDR1 is SGHAT and CDR2 FQNNGV. Trimming cost V 1 base and J 10 bases, with 5 bases left between them. The CDR3 here is CASSLGGEQFF. Written as DNA, the CDR3 is TGTGCCAGCAGCTTAGGAGGGGAGCAGTTCTTC.

The V and J genes are TRBV5-1 and TRBJ2-1; D unclear. The CDR3 loop spans 14 amino acids. Germline V gene sequence: CDR1 SGHRS, CDR2 YFSETQ. The V gene lost 0 bases and the J gene lost 5 bases, with 9 bases spanning the gap. The DNA of the CDR3 is TGCGCCAGCAGCTTGGGGGCGCAGGACAATGAGCAGTTCTTC. Translating it yields CASSLGAQDNEQFF.

The chain's CDR3 is CASSLPRGKNYEQYF. Written as DNA, the CDR3 is TGCGCCAGCAGCTTACCTCGGGGAAAAAACTACGAGCAGTACTTC. The V and J genes are TRBV5-1 and TRBJ2-7; a possible D gene is TRBD2 (5 bases). CDR1 and CDR2 from the germline V gene are SGHRS and YFSETQ. V was clipped by 2 bases and J by 3 bases, with 15 bases between them. The CDR3 is 15 amino acids.

As DNA, the CDR3 is TGCGCCAGCAGCCCCTTAGGCAGGGTTTCCTACGAGCAGTACTTC. Translating it yields CASSPLGRVSYEQYF. This chain connects TRBV4-1 to TRBJ2-7, with D maybe TRBD1 (5 bases). The V gene lost 4 bases and the J gene lost 1 base, with 14 bases spanning the gap. CDR3 size: 15 residues. Germline V gene sequence: CDR1 MGHRA, CDR2 YSYEKL.

This clone was found once. The chain employs TRBV7-2 and TRBJ2-1; TRBD2 matches at 9 bases. The CDR3 covers 15 residues. Germline CDR1 and CDR2: SGHTA and FQGNSA. V lost 3 bases and J lost 2; bases outside the gene matches: 2. In nucleotides, the CDR3 is TGTGCCAGCAGCTTCGAGCGGGGGGCCTACAATGAGCAGTTCTTC. Encoded protein: CASSFERGAYNEQFF.

CDR3 region: CAISGAASGRKSTDTQYF. The CDR3, as DNA: TGTGCCATCAGTGGGGCGGCTAGCGGAAGAAAAAGCACAGATACGCAGTATTTT. The chain links TRBV10-3 to TRBJ2-3; 7 bases are shared with TRBD2. The ends lost 4 bases at V and 0 bases at J; junction bases unmatched: 13. The germline CDR1 and CDR2 sequences are ENHRY and SYGVKD. This CDR3 is built from 18 residues.

This clone was recorded a few times. The J gene is TRBJ1-4, the V gene TRBV7-2; tentatively, D is TRBD1 (5 bases). Germline CDR1 is SGHTA and CDR2 is FQGNSA. Trimming took 1 base from V and 6 from J, leaving 24 bases between them. The CDR3 sequence is 19 residues long. The CDR3 protein is CASSLGLLARGREDEKLFF. CDR3 sequence (DNA): TGTGCCAGCAGCTTAGGACTCCTGGCTCGGGGGAGGGAGGATGAAAAACTGTTTTTT.

This chain links TRBV29-1 with TRBJ1-2; D is possibly TRBD1 (6 bases). Trimming removed 1 base at V and 7 bases at J, with 13 bases between. The CDR3 runs 13 residues. Germline V gene lookup returns CDR1 SQVTM and CDR2 ANQGSEA. The DNA of the CDR3 is TGCAGCGTTGAAGTTTGGGGAGGGGGTGGCTACACCTTC. It is translated as CSVEVWGGGGYTF. The full variable domain, rest sourced from reference TRBV29-1 and TRBJ1-2, is SAVISQKPSRDICQRGTSLTIQCQVDSQVTMMFWYRQQPGQSLTLIATANQGSEATYESGFVIDKFPISRPNLTFSTLTVSNMSPEDSSIYLCSVEVWGGGGYTFGSGTRLTVV.

The chain links TRBV18 to TRBJ2-5; D remains unclear. The V end was cut by 3 bases, the J end by 1 base, with 15 bases between. There are 16 residues in the CDR3. CDR1 and CDR2 from the germline V gene are KGHSH and LQKENI. The CDR3 protein is CASSPVGSRGQETQYF. The CDR3, as DNA: TGTGCCAGCTCACCCGTGGGTTCGCGAGGCCAAGAGACCCAGTACTTC.

This clone was observed a single time. The gene calls are TRBV19 and TRBJ1-1, with 7 bases that match TRBD1. The germline V gene encodes CDR1 LNHDA and CDR2 SQIVND (reference sequence). Germline trimming cut 4 bases from V and 0 bases from J; bases unmatched to any gene: 5. The CDR3 contains 15 residues. The CDR3 DNA follows: TGTGCCAGTAGTAGGACAGGAGACATGAACACTGAAGCTTTCTTT. Its protein product is CASSRTGDMNTEAFF.

The chain links TRBV2 to TRBJ1-3, with D unclear. CDR1 is SNHLY, CDR2 FYNNEI, per germline. This CDR3 region has 13 residues. Trimming pared 6 bases from V and 1 base from J, leaving 7 bases between. The DNA of the CDR3 is TGTGCCAGCAGGTCAGATTCTGGAAACACCATATATTTT. Amino acid sequence: CASRSDSGNTIYF.

The chain employs TRBV4-1 and TRBJ2-7, with TRBD1 matching 7 bases. Germline CDR1 is MGHRA and CDR2 is YSYEKL. After removal of 0 bases from V and 3 bases from J, the junction contained 5 bases not matched to a gene. The CDR3 extends over 15 amino acids. The CDR3 sequence is CASSQDPTGYYEQYF. In DNA form, the CDR3 reads TGCGCCAGCAGCCAAGATCCGACAGGGTACTACGAGCAGTACTTC.

CDR3 nucleotide sequence: TGTGCCAGCAGCCGGGACAGGGTTTCCGAGCAGTACTTC. Amino acid sequence: CASSRDRVSEQYF. The rearrangement links TRBV2 to TRBJ2-7; 9 bases map to TRBD1. The CDR3 length is 13 residues. Germline lookup yields CDR1 SNHLY and CDR2 FYNNEI. The V segment lost 6 bases and the J segment 6 bases; nucleotides outside the gene matches: 6.